The table lists the clone carrying this T cell receptor beta chain with a few counts. The antigen is not known. This record belongs to a study of T-cell memory formation after mild COVID-19. Study-level information: TCR clusters were largely donor specific. Study observations and caveats: Clones contracting day 15 to 85 were balanced CD4/CD8; later expanders leaned CD4+. Prior to infection, memory already included some responding clones, suggesting cross-reactive memory joined.

TCR alpha and TCR beta cDNA libraries carrying sample barcodes and UMIs came from 5'RACE with constant-segment primers. MiXCR was run by TCRdb on the 5' RACE reads, yielding one entry per CDR3 protein. The sample lists 40,000 to 45,000 distinct CDR3 sequences, 7.3% occurring once. The source of this sequence is a man between 18 and 35 years old who had mild COVID-19 (a few samples of this study predate the infection). Cell type and time point are not known. The sample comprised PBMCs or a T cell subset sorted from them (not recorded which).

CDR3 in amino acids: CSAPGTTRETQYF. CDR3 in DNA: TGCAGTGCTCCCGGGACCACCCGGGAGACCCAGTACTTC. The V gene is TRBV20-1, the J gene TRBJ2-5, with D perhaps assigned TRBD1 or TRBD2 (5 bases each). The V end was cut by 5 bases, the J end by 5 bases, with 15 bases between. Per the germline V gene, CDR1 is DFQATT and CDR2 is SNEGSKA (reference sequence). The CDR3 totals 13 residues.